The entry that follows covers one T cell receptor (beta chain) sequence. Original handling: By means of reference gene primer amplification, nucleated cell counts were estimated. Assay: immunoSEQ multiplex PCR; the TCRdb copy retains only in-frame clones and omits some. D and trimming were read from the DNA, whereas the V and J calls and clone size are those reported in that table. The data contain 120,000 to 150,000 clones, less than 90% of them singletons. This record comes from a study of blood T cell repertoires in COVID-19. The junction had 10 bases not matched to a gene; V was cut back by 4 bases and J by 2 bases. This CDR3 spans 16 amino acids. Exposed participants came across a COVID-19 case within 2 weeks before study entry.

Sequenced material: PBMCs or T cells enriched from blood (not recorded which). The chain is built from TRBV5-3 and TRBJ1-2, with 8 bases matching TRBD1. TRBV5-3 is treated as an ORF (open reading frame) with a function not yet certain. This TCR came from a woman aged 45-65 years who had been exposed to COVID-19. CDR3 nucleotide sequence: TGTGCCAGAAGCGGGAACCCGGACAGGGAAAACTATGGCTACACCTTC. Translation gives CARSGNPDRENYGYTF.